This TCR beta chain appears in the sequencing data of a study of cytomegalovirus exposure and HLA in healthy donors. Germline trimming cut 5 bases from V and 6 bases from J; bases unmatched to any gene: 2. Germline values: CDR1 SNHLY, CDR2 FYNNEI. The CDR3 length is 13 residues. Both 60 Vbeta primers and 13 Jbeta primers went into the PCR. Sequenced by immunoSEQ multiplex PCR; TCRdb stores in-frame clones only, minus some. The data hold some 170,000 clones, with around 75% observed a single time. This receptor was identified in a male donor in good health and CMV-seronegative. V gene TRBV2 combines with J gene TRBJ1-5; TRBD1 matches 9 bases. Sequenced: PBMCs. The CDR3 spells CASSNRGPQPQHF. CDR3 DNA sequence: TGTGCCAGCAGTAACAGGGGGCCTCAGCCCCAGCATTTT.